This T cell receptor (beta chain) was captured in a study of vaccination effects on CD4 cells after COVID-19. The wider study: Samples came from a couple of convalescent patients 16 days and one week before vaccination.

This clone was detected a few times. Antigen: not known. Repertoires were generated with immunoSEQ multiplex PCR, while TCRdb's copy carries only in-frame clones and drops some. The sample includes about 45,000 clones, approximately 70% seen only once; the top ten take about 31%. With the ViraFEST assay, the study expanded antigen-specific CD4+ T cells using viral peptide pools, then sequenced them. With around ten days of culture completed, CD4+ T cells were isolated. This individual tested PCR-positive for SARS-CoV-2 infection between March and December 2020. This CDR3 region has 15 residues. In germline, CDR1 is MNHEY, CDR2 SVGAGI. The germline V and J ends were trimmed by 7 bases and 6 bases, with 18 bases remaining between them. General study points: Newly vaccine-induced clones made up most of the convalescents' post-vaccine spike-reactive clones.

The V call is TRBV6-5, the J call TRBJ1-4; a possible D gene is TRBD1 (5 bases). This receptor was taken from a human donor who had a prior SARS-CoV-2 infection. The input for sequencing was CD4+ T cells from PBMCs cultured with a peptide pool, taken before COVID-19 vaccination. The DNA for the CDR3 is TGTGCCAGCATTCCGGGACGGGACGGGTATGAAAAACTGTTTTTT. It translates to CASIPGRDGYEKLFF.